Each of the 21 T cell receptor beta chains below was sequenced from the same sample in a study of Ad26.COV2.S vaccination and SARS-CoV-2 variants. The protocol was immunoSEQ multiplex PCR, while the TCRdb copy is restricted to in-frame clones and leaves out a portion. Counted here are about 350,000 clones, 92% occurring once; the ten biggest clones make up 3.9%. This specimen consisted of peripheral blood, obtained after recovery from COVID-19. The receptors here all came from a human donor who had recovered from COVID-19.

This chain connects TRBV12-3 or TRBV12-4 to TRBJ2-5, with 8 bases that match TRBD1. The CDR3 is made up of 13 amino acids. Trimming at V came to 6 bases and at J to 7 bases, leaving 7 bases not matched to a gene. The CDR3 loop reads CASSTGGFGTQYF. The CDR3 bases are TGTGCCAGCAGCACAGGGGGTTTCGGGACCCAGTACTTC.

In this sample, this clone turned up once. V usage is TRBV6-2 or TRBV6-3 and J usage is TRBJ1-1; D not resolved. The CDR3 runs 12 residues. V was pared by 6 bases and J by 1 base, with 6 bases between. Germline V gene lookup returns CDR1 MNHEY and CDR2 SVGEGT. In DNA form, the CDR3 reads TGTGCCAGCAGCGGGCGGAACACTGAAGCTTTCTTT. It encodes CASSGRNTEAFF.

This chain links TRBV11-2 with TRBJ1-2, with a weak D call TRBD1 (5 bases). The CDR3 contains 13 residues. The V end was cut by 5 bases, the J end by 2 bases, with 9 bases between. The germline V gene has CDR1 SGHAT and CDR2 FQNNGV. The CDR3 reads CASSAKGNYGYTF. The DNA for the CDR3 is TGTGCCAGCAGCGCCAAGGGGAACTATGGCTACACCTTC.

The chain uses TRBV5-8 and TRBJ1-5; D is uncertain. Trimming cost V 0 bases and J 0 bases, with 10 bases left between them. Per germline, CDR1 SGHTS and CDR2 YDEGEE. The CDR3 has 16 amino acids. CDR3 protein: CASSLGQPYSNQPQHF. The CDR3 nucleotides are TGTGCCAGCAGCTTGGGCCAGCCTTATAGCAATCAGCCCCAGCATTTT.

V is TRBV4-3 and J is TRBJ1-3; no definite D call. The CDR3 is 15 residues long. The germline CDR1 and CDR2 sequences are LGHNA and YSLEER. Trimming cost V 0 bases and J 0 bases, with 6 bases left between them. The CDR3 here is CASSQEASSGNTIYF. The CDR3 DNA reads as TGCGCCAGCAGCCAAGAAGCCAGCTCTGGAAACACCATATATTTT.

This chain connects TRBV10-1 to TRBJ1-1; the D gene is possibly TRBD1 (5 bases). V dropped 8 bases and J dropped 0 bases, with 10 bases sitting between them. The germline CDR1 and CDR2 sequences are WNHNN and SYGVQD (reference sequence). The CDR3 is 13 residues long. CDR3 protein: CASSGRLNTEAFF. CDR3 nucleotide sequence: TGCGCCAGCTCGGGACGGTTGAACACTGAAGCTTTCTTT.

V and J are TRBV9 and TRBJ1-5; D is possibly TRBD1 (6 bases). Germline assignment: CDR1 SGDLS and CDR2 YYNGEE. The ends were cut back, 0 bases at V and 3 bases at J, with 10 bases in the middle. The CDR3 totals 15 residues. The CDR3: CASSVDGGPNQPQHF. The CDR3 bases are TGTGCCAGCAGCGTAGACGGGGGGCCCAATCAGCCCCAGCATTTT.

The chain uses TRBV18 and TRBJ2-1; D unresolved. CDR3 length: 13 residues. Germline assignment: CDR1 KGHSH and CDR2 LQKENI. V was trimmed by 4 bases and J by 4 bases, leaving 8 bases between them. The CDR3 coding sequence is TGTGCCAGCTCACTTCATCAATACAATGAGCAGTTCTTC. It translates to CASSLHQYNEQFF.

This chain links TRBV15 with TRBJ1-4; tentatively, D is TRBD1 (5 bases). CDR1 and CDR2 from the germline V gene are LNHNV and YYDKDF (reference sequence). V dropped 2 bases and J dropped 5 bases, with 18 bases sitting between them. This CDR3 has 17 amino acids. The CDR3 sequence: CATSRPLGQGGNEKLFF. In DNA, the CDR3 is TGTGCCACCAGCAGACCCCTAGGGCAGGGAGGAAATGAAAAACTGTTTTTT. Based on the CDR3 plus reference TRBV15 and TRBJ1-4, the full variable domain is DAMVIQNPRYQVTQFGKPVTLSCSQTLNHNVMYWYQQKSSQAPKLLFHYYDKDFNNEADTPDNFQSRRPNTSFCFLDIRSPGLGDTAMYLCATSRPLGQGGNEKLFFGSGTQLSVL.

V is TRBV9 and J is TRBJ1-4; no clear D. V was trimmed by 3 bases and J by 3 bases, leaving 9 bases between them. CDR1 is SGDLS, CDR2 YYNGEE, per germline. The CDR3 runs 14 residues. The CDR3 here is CASSERTSNEKLFF. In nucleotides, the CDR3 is TGTGCCAGCAGCGAAAGGACCTCTAATGAAAAACTGTTTTTT.

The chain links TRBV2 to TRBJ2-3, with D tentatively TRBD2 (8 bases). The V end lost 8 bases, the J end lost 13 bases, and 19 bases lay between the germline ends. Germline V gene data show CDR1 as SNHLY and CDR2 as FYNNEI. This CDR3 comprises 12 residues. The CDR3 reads CASEVAGQLKYF. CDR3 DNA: TGTGCCAGCGAAGTAGCGGGACAGTTAAAGTATTTT.

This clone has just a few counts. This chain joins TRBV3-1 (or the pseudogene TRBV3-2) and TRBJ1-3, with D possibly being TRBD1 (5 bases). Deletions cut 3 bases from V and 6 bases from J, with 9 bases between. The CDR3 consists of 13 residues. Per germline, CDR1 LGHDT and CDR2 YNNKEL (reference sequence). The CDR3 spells CASSQGGENTIYF. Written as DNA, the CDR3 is TGTGCCAGCAGCCAGGGGGGGGAAAACACCATATATTTT.

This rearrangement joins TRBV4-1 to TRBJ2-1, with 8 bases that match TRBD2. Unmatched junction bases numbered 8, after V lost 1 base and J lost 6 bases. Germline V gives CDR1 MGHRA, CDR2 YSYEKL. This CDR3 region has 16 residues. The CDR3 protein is CASSQVYRGLVNEQFF. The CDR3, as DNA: TGCGCCAGCAGCCAAGTTTATAGGGGACTAGTCAATGAGCAGTTCTTC.

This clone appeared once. CDR3 DNA sequence: TGTGCCAGCAGGGTCGACCCGTATAATTCACCCCTCCACTTT. Translating gives CASRVDPYNSPLHF. The chain couples TRBV6-5 to TRBJ1-6; D is ambiguous. The CDR3 is 14 residues long. Deletions cut 6 bases from V and 4 bases from J, with 10 bases between. Per germline, CDR1 MNHEY and CDR2 SVGAGI.

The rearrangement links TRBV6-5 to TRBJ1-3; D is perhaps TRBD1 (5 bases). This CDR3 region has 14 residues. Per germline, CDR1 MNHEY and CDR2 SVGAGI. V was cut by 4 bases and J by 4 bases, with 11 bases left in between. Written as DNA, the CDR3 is TGTGCCAGCAGTTCCCGGACACAAGGAAACACCATATATTTT. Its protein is CASSSRTQGNTIYF.

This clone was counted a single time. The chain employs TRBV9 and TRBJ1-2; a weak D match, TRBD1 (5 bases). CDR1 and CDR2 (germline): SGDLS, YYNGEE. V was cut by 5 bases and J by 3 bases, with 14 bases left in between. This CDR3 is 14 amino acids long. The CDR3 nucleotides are TGTGCCAGCAGAGCTCAGGGCTATCACTATGGCTACACCTTC. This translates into CASRAQGYHYGYTF.

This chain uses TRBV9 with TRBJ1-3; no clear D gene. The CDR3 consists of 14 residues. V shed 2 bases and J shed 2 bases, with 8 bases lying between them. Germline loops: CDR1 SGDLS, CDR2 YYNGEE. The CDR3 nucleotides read TGTGCCAGCAGCGTCAGCCAGGCTGGAAACACCATATATTTT. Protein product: CASSVSQAGNTIYF.

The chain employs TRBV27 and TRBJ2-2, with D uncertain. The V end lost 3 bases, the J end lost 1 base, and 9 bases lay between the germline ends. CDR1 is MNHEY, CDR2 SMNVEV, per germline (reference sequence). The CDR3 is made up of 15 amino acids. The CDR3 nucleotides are TGTGCCAGCAGTTTTCGGCGGCAGAACACCGGGGAGCTGTTTTTT. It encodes CASSFRRQNTGELFF.

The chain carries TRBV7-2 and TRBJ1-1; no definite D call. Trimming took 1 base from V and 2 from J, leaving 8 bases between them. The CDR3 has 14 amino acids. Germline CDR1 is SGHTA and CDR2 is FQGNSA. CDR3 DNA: TGTGCCAGCAGCTTAGTTGGGAGTAACACTGAAGCTTTCTTT. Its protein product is CASSLVGSNTEAFF.

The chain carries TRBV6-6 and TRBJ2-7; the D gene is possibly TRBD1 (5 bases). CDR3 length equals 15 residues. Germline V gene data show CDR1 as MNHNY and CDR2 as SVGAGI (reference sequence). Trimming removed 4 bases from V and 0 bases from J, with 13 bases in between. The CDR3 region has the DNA TGTGCCAGCAGTTTTGGGGCCTCAAGCTCCTACGAGCAGTACTTC. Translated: CASSFGASSSYEQYF.

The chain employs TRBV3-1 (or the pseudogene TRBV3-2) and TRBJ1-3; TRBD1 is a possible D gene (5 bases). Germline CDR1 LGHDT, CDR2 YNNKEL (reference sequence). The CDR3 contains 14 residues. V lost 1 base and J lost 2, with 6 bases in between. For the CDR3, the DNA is TGTGCCAGCAGCCAAGGGGGCCCTGGAAACACCATATATTTT. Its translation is CASSQGGPGNTIYF.